Listed below are T cell receptor beta chains from one sample, sequenced in a study of cytomegalovirus exposure and HLA in healthy donors. Data came from immunoSEQ multiplex PCR; TCRdb stores just in-frame clones and leaves some out. The profile shows approximately 200,000 clones, 84% of them singletons. The sequenced sample was PBMCs. The receptors here all came from a boy aged 5-17 years in good health and CMV-seronegative. Both conserved end residues are part of each CDR3. The order of the fields is J gene, D gene, clone size, V gene, CDR3 protein, CDR3 DNA. A D gene is named only where the DNA matches it firmly. Clone size appears in some rows only: once, few, many, or a class for an expanded clone.

J gene: TRBJ1-4; D gene: TRBD1; clone size: NA; V gene: TRBV30; CDR3 protein: CAWSYRGGGEKLFF; CDR3 DNA: TGTGCCTGGAGTTACAGGGGAGGAGGGGAAAAACTGTTTTTT
J gene: TRBJ1-5; D gene: NA; clone size: NA; V gene: TRBV6-7; CDR3 protein: CASSQPQHF; CDR3 DNA: TGTGCCAGCTCACAGCCCCAGCATTTT
J gene: TRBJ2-1; D gene: TRBD2; clone size: NA; V gene: TRBV6-6; CDR3 protein: CASSTLGGFNEQFF; CDR3 DNA: TGTGCCAGCAGTACCCTGGGGGGGTTCAATGAGCAGTTCTTC
J gene: TRBJ1-2; D gene: NA; clone size: NA; V gene: TRBV11-2; CDR3 protein: CASSLDRPRDSLGGYTF; CDR3 DNA: TGTGCCAGCAGCTTAGATCGCCCCCGAGACAGTCTAGGTGGCTACACCTTC
J gene: TRBJ2-2; D gene: NA; clone size: NA; V gene: TRBV29-1; CDR3 protein: CSVLGHYTGELFF; CDR3 DNA: TGCAGCGTTCTCGGACACTACACCGGGGAGCTGTTTTTT
J gene: TRBJ2-7; D gene: NA; clone size: NA; V gene: TRBV11-2; CDR3 protein: CASSFPRGEQYF; CDR3 DNA: TGTGCCAGCAGCTTCCCCCGAGGCGAGCAGTACTTC
J gene: TRBJ2-7; D gene: NA; clone size: NA; V gene: TRBV25-1; CDR3 protein: CASSDDSTLSYEQYF; CDR3 DNA: TGTGCCAGCAGTGACGACAGTACTTTATCCTACGAGCAGTACTTC
J gene: TRBJ2-7; D gene: NA; clone size: NA; V gene: TRBV5-1; CDR3 protein: CASSLSPSYEQYF; CDR3 DNA: TGCGCCAGCAGCTTGAGCCCCTCCTACGAGCAGTACTTC
J gene: TRBJ2-5; D gene: NA; clone size: NA; V gene: TRBV7-2; CDR3 protein: CASSLRGETQYF; CDR3 DNA: TGTGCCAGCAGCTTACGCGGTGAGACCCAGTACTTC
J gene: TRBJ2-5; D gene: TRBD2; clone size: few; V gene: TRBV7-2; CDR3 protein: CASSFRPGLAGETQYF; CDR3 DNA: TGTGCCAGCAGCTTTCGACCGGGGCTAGCGGGTGAGACCCAGTACTTC
J gene: TRBJ2-5; D gene: NA; clone size: NA; V gene: TRBV7-9; CDR3 protein: CSSSFFGQQETQYF; CDR3 DNA: TGTTCCAGCAGCTTTTTTGGGCAACAAGAGACCCAGTACTTC
J gene: TRBJ2-7; D gene: TRBD1; clone size: few; V gene: TRBV7-9; CDR3 protein: CASSGTAYEQYF; CDR3 DNA: TGTGCCAGCAGCGGGACAGCCTACGAGCAGTACTTC
J gene: TRBJ1-1; D gene: TRBD1; clone size: NA; V gene: TRBV29-1; CDR3 protein: CSAGTGDRDLWNTEAFF; CDR3 DNA: TGCAGCGCCGGGACAGGGGATAGAGACCTCTGGAACACTGAAGCTTTCTTT
J gene: TRBJ2-7; D gene: NA; clone size: few; V gene: TRBV7-9; CDR3 protein: CASSFEFRGQSYEQYF; CDR3 DNA: TGTGCCAGCAGCTTCGAATTCCGTGGACAGAGCTACGAGCAGTACTTC
J gene: TRBJ2-1; D gene: TRBD2; clone size: once; V gene: TRBV5-1; CDR3 protein: CASSPSSGGYGGEQFF; CDR3 DNA: TGCGCCAGCAGCCCAAGTAGCGGGGGCTACGGGGGTGAGCAGTTCTTC
J gene: TRBJ2-4; D gene: NA; clone size: NA; V gene: TRBV5-4; CDR3 protein: CASSFGSGQYF; CDR3 DNA: TGTGCCAGCAGCTTCGGTTCCGGGCAGTACTTC
J gene: TRBJ1-2; D gene: NA; clone size: NA; V gene: TRBV6-1; CDR3 protein: CASSDGGFGYGYTF; CDR3 DNA: TGTGCCAGCAGTGATGGAGGTTTTGGCTATGGCTACACCTTC
J gene: TRBJ1-5; D gene: NA; clone size: once; V gene: TRBV19; CDR3 protein: CASSYGISNQPQHF; CDR3 DNA: TGTGCCAGTAGTTACGGGATTAGTAATCAGCCCCAGCATTTT
J gene: TRBJ2-7; D gene: NA; clone size: NA; V gene: TRBV11-2; CDR3 protein: CASSHQSYEQYF; CDR3 DNA: TGTGCCAGCAGCCATCAATCCTACGAGCAGTACTTC
J gene: TRBJ2-7; D gene: NA; clone size: NA; V gene: TRBV28; CDR3 protein: CASLRGRSPSYEQYF; CDR3 DNA: TGTGCCAGCCTGCGTGGGAGGTCCCCTTCATACGAGCAGTACTTC
J gene: TRBJ1-2; D gene: TRBD1; clone size: NA; V gene: TRBV5-1; CDR3 protein: CASSLDRARGNYGYTF; CDR3 DNA: TGCGCCAGCAGCCTGGACAGGGCTCGCGGGAACTATGGCTACACCTTC
J gene: TRBJ1-2; D gene: TRBD1; clone size: NA; V gene: TRBV6-6; CDR3 protein: CASHRQGGGYTF; CDR3 DNA: TGTGCCAGCCACCGACAGGGAGGAGGCTACACCTTC